The 12 T cell receptor beta chains below all came from one sample that was sequenced in a study of shared clonotypes between healthy human individuals. Produced via immunoSEQ multiplex PCR; TCRdb's table is partial and in-frame only. The sample lists millions of clones, 80% to 95% occurring once. Sequencing input: naive CD4+ T cells from PBMCs. Subset reported: CD45RA+ positively selected. These receptors came from a man aged 18 to 30 in good health. Some clones in this sample may be carry-over from other donors' samples.

This chain links TRBV7-8 with TRBJ2-1, with D unclear. The CDR3 has 16 residues. The germline gives CDR1 SGHVS, CDR2 FQNEAQ. With 2 bases removed from V and 9 bases from J, the gap between germline ends came to 20 bases. DNA of the CDR3: TGTGCCAGCAGCTTAATGGAGTTGGGGTCCGCAGGTGAGCAGTTCTTC. Its protein product is CASSLMELGSAGEQFF.

The genes are TRBV13 and TRBJ2-1; tentatively, D is TRBD2 (5 bases). The CDR3 sequence is 16 residues long. Germline CDR1 and CDR2: PRHDT and FYEKMQ (reference sequence). Trimming cost V 9 bases and J 5 bases, with 23 bases left between them. This chain's CDR3 is CASVTSRGFPNNEQFF. In nucleotides, the CDR3 is TGTGCCAGTGTCACCTCACGGGGATTTCCGAACAATGAGCAGTTCTTC. Drawing the rest from reference TRBV13 and TRBJ2-1, the complete variable domain is AAGVIQSPRHLIKEKRETATLKCYPIPRHDTVYWYQQGPGQDPQFLISFYEKMQSDKGSIPDRFSAQQFSDYHSELNMSSLELGDSALYFCASVTSRGFPNNEQFFGPGTRLTVL.

Here the CDR3 reads CASSPQVSNTGELFF. CDR3 in DNA: TGTGCCAGCAGCCCCCAGGTATCGAACACCGGGGAGCTGTTTTTT. J is TRBJ2-2 and V is TRBV9; D is unresolved. The V end lost 4 bases, the J end lost 0 bases, and 10 bases lay between the germline ends. The CDR3 loop spans 15 amino acids. The germline gives CDR1 SGDLS, CDR2 YYNGEE. Filled out from reference TRBV9 and TRBJ2-2, the complete variable domain reads DSGVTQTPKHLITATGQRVTLRCSPRSGDLSVYWYQQSLDQGLQFLIQYYNGEERAKGNILERFSAQQFPDLHSELNLSSLELGDSALYFCASSPQVSNTGELFFGEGSRLTVL.

In regard to this clone: Other DNA sequences from this sample encode an identical CDR3 as well. The V call is TRBV7-2, the J call TRBJ1-1; no definite D call. The CDR3 extends over 12 amino acids. In germline, CDR1 is SGHTA, CDR2 FQGNSA. Trimming pared 1 base from V and 0 bases from J, leaving 0 bases between. The CDR3 DNA reads as TGTGCCAGCAGCTTAGTGAACACTGAAGCTTTCTTT. Translated: CASSLVNTEAFF.

V gene TRBV18 combines with J gene TRBJ2-7, with D possibly matching TRBD1 (7 bases). There are 12 residues in the CDR3. CDR1 and CDR2 (germline): KGHSH, LQKENI. Trimming took 10 bases from V and 1 from J, leaving 11 bases between them. The CDR3 region is CATGGQSYEQYF. CDR3 sequence (DNA): TGTGCCACCGGGGGACAGTCCTACGAGCAGTACTTC.

The V call is TRBV28, the J call TRBJ1-1; D call uncertain. From germline, CDR1 is MDHEN and CDR2 SYDVKM. Trimming took 5 bases from V and 6 from J, leaving 13 bases between them. The CDR3 is made up of 13 amino acids. This CDR3 is CASSPPVGAEAFF. The DNA of the CDR3 is TGTGCCAGCAGTCCGCCGGTCGGGGCTGAAGCTTTCTTT.

The V call is TRBV7-9, the J call TRBJ1-2, with D tentatively TRBD1 (5 bases). Germline V CDR1 and CDR2: SEHNR, FQNEAQ (reference sequence). Deletions cut 5 bases from V and 0 bases from J, with 13 bases between. The CDR3 is made up of 15 amino acids. The CDR3 sequence: CASSLLQTANYGYTF. As DNA, the CDR3 is TGTGCCAGCAGCCTACTACAGACAGCTAACTATGGCTACACCTTC.

The chain links TRBV6-5 to TRBJ2-5; TRBD1 matches at 9 bases. V gave up 2 bases and J gave up 4 bases; unmatched junction bases: 2. The V gene's germline CDR1 is MNHEY and CDR2 SVGAGI. The CDR3 runs 14 residues. CDR3 protein: CASSYRDRAETQYF. The CDR3 coding sequence is TGTGCCAGCAGTTACCGGGACAGGGCAGAGACCCAGTACTTC.

This chain links TRBV14 with TRBJ2-1, with 13 positions matching TRBD2. This CDR3 comprises 15 residues. With V trimmed by 3 bases and J by 7 bases, 3 bases remained unmatched. Germline assignment: CDR1 SGHDN and CDR2 FVKESK. CDR3 protein: CASSQGLAGLNEQFF. DNA for the CDR3: TGTGCCAGCAGCCAGGGACTAGCGGGATTGAATGAGCAGTTCTTC.

The chain carries TRBV6-5 and TRBJ1-1; weak D call: TRBD1 (5 bases). Germline-derived CDR1 and CDR2 are MNHEY and SVGAGI. V was cut by 10 bases and J by 5 bases, with 23 bases left in between. This CDR3 comprises 15 residues. This chain's CDR3 is CATRPRGWGGTEAFF. In DNA, the CDR3 is TGTGCCACCCGGCCGAGGGGTTGGGGAGGGACTGAAGCTTTCTTT.

V gene TRBV5-1 combines with J gene TRBJ1-4; weak D call: TRBD1 (5 bases). The CDR3 length is 15 residues. CDR1 is SGHRS, CDR2 YFSETQ, per germline. Trimming took 4 bases from V and 8 from J, leaving 18 bases between them. DNA for the CDR3: TGCGCCAGCAGCAATCAGGGTCCGACCGTCGAAAAACTGTTTTTT. As protein: CASSNQGPTVEKLFF.

This sequence joins TRBV19 and TRBJ1-1, with D unresolved. Germline assignment: CDR1 LNHDA and CDR2 SQIVND (reference sequence). V was cut by 5 bases and J by 5 bases, with 15 bases left in between. CDR3 length equals 14 residues. DNA for the CDR3: TGTGCCAGTAGTGGGGTTATCGGGGTTACTGAAGCTTTCTTT. It encodes CASSGVIGVTEAFF.